The entry below describes one TCR beta chain. The CDR3 sequence is 13 residues long. The V end was cut by 1 base, the J end by 6 bases, with 10 bases between. Germline CDR1 LGHDT, CDR2 YNNKEL (reference sequence). cDNA came from approximately 0.5 to 1 ug RNA primed by random hexamers. From the immunoSEQ multiplex PCR reads, TCRdb called clonotypes with MiXCR, one entry per CDR3 protein. The sample contains 150,000 to 200,000 distinct CDR3 sequences, approximately 92% of which appear only once. The data are from a study of CD8 T cells in Susac syndrome. The sample taken for sequencing was CD4+ T cells from PBMCs. The clonotype was recovered from a human donor in good health. The gene calls are TRBV3-1 and TRBJ2-7; D perhaps matches TRBD1 (5 bases). Here the CDR3 reads CASSQGNTGEQYF. The CDR3 DNA follows: TGTGCCAGCAGCCAAGGAAACACAGGCGAGCAGTACTTC.